This T cell receptor beta chain was identified in a study of T cells in Graves' hyperthyroidism and ophthalmopathy. Using RNA transcripts as the source, TCR beta CDR3 regions were amplified. Primed by the HTBI set, a first-round RT-PCR was run on the TCR CDR3. TCRdb ran MiXCR on the multiplex PCR reads and lists one entry per CDR3 protein. The repertoire holds 650,000 to 750,000 distinct CDR3 sequences, with less than 15% as singletons. This clonotype was detected many times. Its specificity is unknown. Aged 18 to 65, the patients had hyperthyroidism that was newly diagnosed and had lasted under 2 months. Thyroid ultrasound and orbital computed tomography, with clinical symptoms and serum thyroxine and TRAb, informed diagnoses. This sample holds PBMCs from 8 to 10 ml fresh peripheral blood. Germline CDR1 is SGHRS and CDR2 is YFSETQ. V was clipped by 2 bases and J by 4 bases; unmatched bases: 2. The CDR3 spans 14 residues.

Study-level points and caveats: Before onset, by a median of 6.5 months, the model predicted ophthalmopathy.

V usage is TRBV5-1 and J usage is TRBJ2-7; TRBD2 agrees at 11 bases. The sequenced sample was blood. The sequence was collected from a woman aged 18-35 years with Graves' hyperthyroidism. The CDR3 reads CASSLLAGDYEQYF. The DNA for the CDR3 is TGCGCCAGCAGCTTACTAGCGGGAGATTACGAGCAGTACTTC.